This record covers a single T cell receptor beta chain. The data were obtained in a study of cytotoxic CD8 clonotypes in ibrutinib-treated CLL. The CDR3 runs to 14 residues. Between the trimmed V and J ends, which lost 0 bases and 3 bases, there was a span of 9 bases. Germline V CDR1 and CDR2: MNHNS, SASEGT. Some clones are missing from TCRdb's copy, which holds only in-frame ones; the method was immunoSEQ multiplex PCR. The table has about 270,000 clones, 60% to 80% seen once. The receptor was derived from a human donor with chronic lymphocytic leukemia. The sample in question was PBMCs, obtained at disease progression, from a patient treated with ibrutinib. The rearrangement links TRBV6-1 to TRBJ2-7; D call uncertain. The DNA of the CDR3 is TGTGCCAGCAGTGAAGCAATTAGCAACTACGAGCAGTACTTC. Translated: CASSEAISNYEQYF.